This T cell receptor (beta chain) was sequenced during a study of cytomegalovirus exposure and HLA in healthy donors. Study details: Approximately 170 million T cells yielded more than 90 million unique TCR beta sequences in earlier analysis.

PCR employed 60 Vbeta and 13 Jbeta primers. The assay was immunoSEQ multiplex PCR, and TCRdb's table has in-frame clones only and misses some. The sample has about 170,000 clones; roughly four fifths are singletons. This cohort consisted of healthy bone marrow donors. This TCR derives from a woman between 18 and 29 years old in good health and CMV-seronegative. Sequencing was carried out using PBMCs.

The DNA of the CDR3 is TGTGCCAGCAGGTCTAGCGGGAGGTCCTACAATGAGCAGTTCTTC. As protein: CASRSSGRSYNEQFF. V is TRBV28 and J is TRBJ2-1; 11 bases agree with TRBD2. Germline V gives CDR1 MDHEN, CDR2 SYDVKM. The CDR3 extends over 15 amino acids. V gave up 6 bases and J gave up 1 base; unmatched junction bases: 2.